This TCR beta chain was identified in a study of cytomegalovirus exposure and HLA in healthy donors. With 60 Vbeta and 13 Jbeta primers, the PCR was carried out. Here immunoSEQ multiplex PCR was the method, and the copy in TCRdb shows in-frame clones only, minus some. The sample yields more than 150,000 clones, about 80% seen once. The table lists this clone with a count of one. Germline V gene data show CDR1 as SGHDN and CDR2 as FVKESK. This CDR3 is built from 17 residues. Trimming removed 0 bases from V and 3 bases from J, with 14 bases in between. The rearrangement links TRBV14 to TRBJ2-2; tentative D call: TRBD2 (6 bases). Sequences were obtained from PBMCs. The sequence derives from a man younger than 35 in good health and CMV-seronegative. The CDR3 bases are TGTGCCAGCAGCCAAGAAGGGGAGGCTAGCGACACCGGGGAGCTGTTTTTT. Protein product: CASSQEGEASDTGELFF. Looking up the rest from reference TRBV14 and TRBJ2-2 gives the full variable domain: EAGVTQFPSHSVIEKGQTVTLRCDPISGHDNLYWYRRVMGKEIKFLLHFVKESKQDESGMPNNRFLAERTGGTYSTLKVQPAELEDSGVYFCASSQEGEASDTGELFFGEGSRLTVL.